These 28 T cell receptor beta chains were sequenced from one sample in a study of T-cell memory formation after mild COVID-19. TCRdb fed the 5' RACE reads into MiXCR, producing one record per CDR3 protein. The sample records around 320,000 distinct CDR3 sequences, 25% to 30% being singletons. The sequencing sample was made of PBMCs or a T cell subset sorted from them (not recorded which). These receptors were taken from an adult woman who had mild COVID-19 (a few samples of this study predate the infection). Cell type and time point are not known.

This clonotype has just one count. V gene TRBV12-3 or TRBV12-4 combines with J gene TRBJ2-4; D unclear. Trimming pared 2 bases from V and 2 bases from J, leaving 1 base between. The CDR3 loop spans 12 amino acids. CDR3 loop: CASSLSKNIQYF. The CDR3 DNA reads TGTGCCAGCAGTTTATCCAAAAACATTCAGTACTTC.

The V gene is TRBV12-3 or TRBV12-4, the J gene TRBJ2-7, with 11 nucleotides matching TRBD1. The CDR3 is made up of 14 amino acids. Trimming cost V 5 bases and J 6 bases; bases outside gene matches: 6. CDR3 bases: TGTGCCAGCAGTGGGACAGGGGGTCGGGGCGAGCAGTACTTC. This gives the protein CASSGTGGRGEQYF.

This clonotype was seen once. V usage is TRBV25-1 and J usage is TRBJ2-1; TRBD2 matches 12 bases. The CDR3 contains 16 residues. Germline CDR1 MGHDK, CDR2 SYGVNS. The ends lost 3 bases at V and 7 bases at J; junction bases unmatched: 7. In DNA, the CDR3 is TGTGCCAGCAGTGACCTGACTAGCGGGAGTTCAAATGAGCAGTTCTTC. The encoded protein is CASSDLTSGSSNEQFF. The full variable domain, rest sourced from reference TRBV25-1 and TRBJ2-1, is EADIYQTPRYLVIGTGKKITLECSQTMGHDKMYWYQQDPGMELHLIHYSYGVNSTEKGDLSSESTVSRIRTEHFPLTLESARPSHTSQYLCASSDLTSGSSNEQFFGPGTRLTVL.

This clonotype has just a few counts. This chain connects TRBV5-1 to TRBJ2-1; 15 bases are shared with TRBD2. The V segment lost 0 bases and the J segment 15 bases; nucleotides outside the gene matches: 10. This CDR3 is built from 16 residues. Germline lookup yields CDR1 SGHRS and CDR2 YFSETQ. This CDR3 reads CASSLGTSGGAEGLFF. CDR3 nucleotide sequence: TGCGCCAGCAGCTTGGGGACTAGCGGGGGGGCCGAGGGGTTGTTCTTC.

The chain carries TRBV3-1 and TRBJ1-1, with D maybe TRBD1 (5 bases). V lost 6 bases to trimming and J lost 1 base, with 12 bases between them. Germline V CDR1 and CDR2: LGHDT, YNNKEL (reference sequence). The CDR3 runs 14 residues. CDR3: CASRKTDSNTEAFF. CDR3 DNA: TGTGCCAGCAGAAAGACAGATTCGAACACTGAAGCTTTCTTT. The whole variable domain, filled in from reference TRBV3-1 and TRBJ1-1, reads DTAVSQTPKYLVTQMGNDKSIKCEQNLGHDTMYWYKQDSKKFLKIMFSYNNKELIINETVPNRFSPKSPDKAHLNLHINSLELGDSAVYFCASRKTDSNTEAFFGQGTRLTVV.

The chain links TRBV15 to TRBJ1-4; D not certain. The ends were cut back, 2 bases at V and 0 bases at J, with 10 bases in the middle. CDR1 and CDR2 from the germline V gene are LNHNV and YYDKDF (reference sequence). This CDR3 spans 16 amino acids. CDR3 sequence: CATSRTDPATNEKLFF. CDR3 nucleotides: TGTGCCACCAGCAGAACAGACCCTGCAACTAATGAAAAACTGTTTTTT.

The chain's CDR3 is CASSAFLAGGRYNEQFF. In DNA form, the CDR3 reads TGTGCCAGCAGTGCCTTCTTAGCGGGGGGGAGATACAATGAGCAGTTCTTC. The chain is built from TRBV25-1 and TRBJ2-1; 11 positions match TRBD2. The CDR3 totals 17 residues. The junction had 9 bases not matched to a gene; V was cut back by 4 bases and J by 4 bases. CDR1 MGHDK and CDR2 SYGVNS come from the germline V gene.

CDR3 loop: CSARTAGGPYEQYF. As DNA, the CDR3 is TGCAGTGCTAGAACGGCGGGAGGCCCCTACGAGCAGTACTTC. V and J are TRBV20-1 and TRBJ2-7, with TRBD2 identical over 8 bases. The V gene's germline CDR1 is DFQATT and CDR2 SNEGSKA (reference sequence). The CDR3 sequence is 14 residues long. V trimming: 2 bases; J trimming: 2 bases; junction bases outside the gene matches: 5.

The chain carries TRBV3-1 and TRBJ1-1; perhaps TRBD1 as D (6 bases). CDR1 and CDR2 (germline): LGHDT, YNNKEL (reference sequence). The V and J ends lost 4 bases and 6 bases respectively, with 15 bases between them. The CDR3 has 14 amino acids. This CDR3 is CASSLHQDRAEAFF. The DNA for the CDR3 is TGTGCCAGCAGCCTCCACCAGGACAGAGCTGAAGCTTTCTTT.

The V gene is TRBV15, the J gene TRBJ1-2; D uncertain. From germline, CDR1 is LNHNV and CDR2 YYDKDF (reference sequence). V lost 3 bases and J lost 8, with 7 bases in between. The CDR3 has 11 amino acids. The CDR3 nucleotides read TGTGCCACCAGCAGCAGCTACGGCTACACCTTC. It is translated as CATSSSYGYTF.

The V and J genes are TRBV7-3 and TRBJ2-7, with D uncertain. The germline V gene has CDR1 SGHTA and CDR2 FQGTGA. CDR3 size: 15 residues. The ends were cut back, 0 bases at V and 4 bases at J, with 13 bases in the middle. CDR3 protein: CASSLTRQDRYEQYF. The DNA for the CDR3 is TGTGCCAGCAGCTTAACTCGGCAGGATAGGTACGAGCAGTACTTC.

The J gene is TRBJ2-7, the V gene TRBV3-1, with 7 bases that match TRBD1. Looked up from germline, CDR1 is LGHDT and CDR2 is YNNKEL (reference sequence). This CDR3 region has 16 residues. V gave up 3 bases and J gave up 2 bases; unmatched junction bases: 10. CDR3 nucleotides: TGTGCCAGCAGCCAGCAGCTGGGGGACAGAGCCTACGAGCAGTACTTC. Amino acid sequence: CASSQQLGDRAYEQYF.

J is TRBJ1-5 and V is TRBV24-1; TRBD1 agrees at 9 bases. With 3 bases clipped from V and 2 bases from J, the junction kept 4 bases outside the gene matches. Germline CDR1 and CDR2: KGHDR and SFDVKD. The CDR3 runs 16 residues. CDR3 nucleotides: TGTGCCACCAGTGATGCGGGACAGGGCGGCAATCAGCCCCAGCATTTT. Amino acid sequence: CATSDAGQGGNQPQHF.

This rearrangement joins TRBV14 to TRBJ2-2, with 9 bases aligning to TRBD2. This CDR3 contains 16 residues. Germline V lookup: CDR1 SGHDN, CDR2 FVKESK. J gave up 6 bases and V 0 bases, and 5 bases lay outside the gene matches. Written as DNA, the CDR3 is TGTGCCAGCAGCCAAGAGATGATAGCGGGAGCCGGGGAGCTGTTTTTT. Translated: CASSQEMIAGAGELFF.

In this sample, this clonotype turned up many times. V gene TRBV12-3 or TRBV12-4 combines with J gene TRBJ2-5; TRBD2 aligns across 14 bases. With V trimmed by 6 bases and J by 5 bases, 5 bases remained unmatched. There are 15 residues in the CDR3. CDR3 sequence: CASRPGLAGVETQYF. The CDR3 nucleotides read TGTGCCAGCAGACCGGGACTAGCGGGAGTGGAGACCCAGTACTTC.

Only one count was recorded for this clonotype. The chain is built from TRBV5-6 and TRBJ2-3; TRBD1 matches at 10 bases. The CDR3 length is 21 residues. Germline trimming cut 4 bases from V and 1 base from J; bases unmatched to any gene: 21. Per the germline V gene, CDR1 is SGHDT and CDR2 is YYEEEE. The CDR3 loop reads CASSLTGTGVPIVRGTDTQYF. For the CDR3, the DNA is TGTGCCAGCAGCCTAACCGGGACAGGGGTCCCCATCGTACGCGGCACAGATACGCAGTATTTT.

The V and J genes are TRBV5-1 and TRBJ2-5, with TRBD2 matching over 7 bases. With V trimmed by 3 bases and J by 6 bases, 2 bases remained unmatched. Germline V CDR1 and CDR2: SGHRS, YFSETQ. This CDR3 contains 12 residues. The CDR3: CASSWEGKTQYF. CDR3 bases: TGCGCCAGCAGCTGGGAGGGGAAGACCCAGTACTTC.

In this sample, this clonotype turned up a few times. The chain joins TRBV12-3 or TRBV12-4 to TRBJ2-1; TRBD1 might be the D (6 bases). The CDR3 has 14 amino acids. Trimming pared 1 base from V and 8 bases from J, leaving 12 bases between. The CDR3 region is CASSLVGGRDEQFF. The CDR3 nucleotides are TGTGCCAGCAGTTTAGTTGGGGGCAGGGATGAGCAGTTCTTC.

This clonotype was observed a handful of times. At one end, the junction sequence differs from germline, possibly due to a read error. This rearrangement joins TRBV27 to TRBJ1-1; D might be TRBD1 (6 bases). The CDR3 extends over 18 amino acids. CDR1 is MNHEY and CDR2 is SMNVEV in the germline V gene (reference sequence). The CDR3 nucleotides read TGCACCAGCAGTCCTTACTACAGGGCACTGTTCATGAACACTGAAGCTTTCTTT. This codes for CTSSPYYRALFMNTEAFF.

V usage is TRBV20-1 and J usage is TRBJ2-7; 9 bases align to TRBD1. This CDR3 is 14 amino acids long. Germline CDR1 reads DFQATT; CDR2 reads SNEGSKA (reference sequence). With V trimmed by 5 bases and J by 0 bases, 5 bases remained unmatched. The CDR3 sequence is CSAPTGGSSYEQYF. The CDR3 bases are TGCAGTGCTCCCACAGGGGGCAGCTCCTACGAGCAGTACTTC.

This chain connects TRBV7-9 to TRBJ2-7; a weak D match, TRBD1 (6 bases). Trimming took off 7 bases at V and 5 bases at J, with 18 bases between the two ends. The CDR3 has 14 residues. Germline loops: CDR1 SEHNR, CDR2 FQNEAQ (reference sequence). CDR3 in amino acids: CASTPVPTGNEQYF. CDR3 bases: TGTGCCAGCACCCCGGTACCTACAGGGAACGAGCAGTACTTC.

This clonotype has only a few counts. The chain is built from TRBV12-3 or TRBV12-4 and TRBJ2-1; D might be TRBD1 or TRBD2, each matching 6 bases. There are 13 residues in the CDR3. Trimming removed 5 bases from V and 10 bases from J, with 15 bases in between. CDR3 in amino acids: CASSGRGRGEQFF. CDR3 DNA: TGTGCCAGCAGTGGCCGGGGGCGAGGGGAGCAGTTCTTC.

The J gene is TRBJ1-1, the V gene TRBV6-6; D not certain. CDR1 is MNHNY and CDR2 is SVGAGI in the germline V gene (reference sequence). The V gene lost 2 bases and the J gene lost 4 bases, with 5 bases spanning the gap. The CDR3 runs to 12 residues. CDR3 sequence: CASSYKVTEAFF. The CDR3 bases are TGTGCCAGCAGTTACAAAGTCACTGAAGCTTTCTTT.

In its sample, this clonotype was seen a few times. The V and J genes are TRBV11-3 and TRBJ2-2, with TRBD1 as a possible D gene (6 bases). The CDR3 runs 13 residues. CDR1 is SGHNT, CDR2 YENEEA, per germline. V shed 3 bases and J shed 6 bases, with 8 bases lying between them. DNA for the CDR3: TGTGCCAGCAGCTTTGAGGGGGCCGGGGAGCTGTTTTTT. The encoded protein is CASSFEGAGELFF.

The chain uses TRBV7-2 and TRBJ2-1; maybe TRBD2 (6 bases). Trimming took 2 bases from V and 8 from J, leaving 10 bases between them. CDR1 is SGHTA, CDR2 FQGNSA, per germline. The CDR3 sequence is 13 residues long. The CDR3 loop is CASSLSSEDEQFF. The CDR3 DNA reads as TGTGCCAGCAGCTTATCTAGCGAAGATGAGCAGTTCTTC.

The CDR3 protein is CASSLDRSDQPQHF. In DNA form, the CDR3 reads TGTGCCAGCAGCTTAGACAGGAGCGACCAGCCCCAGCATTTT. The chain joins TRBV7-9 to TRBJ1-5; TRBD1 might be the D (5 bases). V dropped 1 base and J dropped 7 bases, with 11 bases sitting between them. Germline assignment: CDR1 SEHNR and CDR2 FQNEAQ (reference sequence). The CDR3 runs to 14 residues. The entire variable domain, with the rest obtained from reference TRBV7-9 and TRBJ1-5, is as follows: DTGVSQNPRHKITKRGQNVTFRCDPISEHNRLYWYRQTLGQGPEFLTYFQNEAQLEKSRLLSDRFSAERPKGSFSTLEIQRTEQGDSAMYLCASSLDRSDQPQHFGDGTRLSIL.

This clonotype was picked up many times. The chain employs TRBV6-6 and TRBJ2-5; TRBD1 matches at 12 bases. V dropped 7 bases and J dropped 6; count of bases not matched to a gene: 9. The CDR3 is 15 residues long. Per germline, CDR1 MNHNY and CDR2 SVGAGI (reference sequence). As DNA, the CDR3 is TGTGCCAGCAACCTCCGGGACAGGGGGCGACAGACCCAGTACTTC. The encoded protein is CASNLRDRGRQTQYF.

CDR3 DNA sequence: TGTGCCAGCAGCCCACCAGCGGGTAGAACTGAAGCTTTCTTT. It specifies CASSPPAGRTEAFF. The chain links TRBV9 to TRBJ1-1; no reliable D call. V was cut by 4 bases and J by 5 bases, with 15 bases left in between. Germline V CDR1 and CDR2: SGDLS, YYNGEE. There are 14 residues in the CDR3.